A selection of T cell receptor beta chains follows, all from one sample in a study of T cells after yellow fever vaccination. Via MiXCR, TCRdb re-called the 5' RACE reads, giving one row per CDR3 protein. The sample shows roughly 32,000 distinct CDR3 sequences, around 7% of them seen only once. This sample comprised PBMCs, either bulk or a sorted T-cell subset (CD4+, CD8+, memory, or dextramer-sorted; not recorded which), obtained on the day of the first yellow fever vaccination. The receptors originated from a man younger than 30 who received the YFV17D yellow fever vaccine. The CDR3 runs from the conserved cysteine through the conserved F or W. D genes are given only for firm matches. A row's size may be missing; if present it is once, few, many or a size class.

j_call clone_size v_call d_call cdr3_aa cdr3_nt
TRBJ1-3 medium-sized TRBV20-1 NA CSARDGGAFGNTIYF TGCAGTGCCAGGGACGGCGGGGCCTTTGGAAACACCATATATTTT
TRBJ2-1 NA TRBV6-6 TRBD2 CASRLAGGHEQFF TGTGCCAGCAGGCTAGCGGGGGGGCATGAGCAGTTCTTC
TRBJ2-1 many TRBV5-1 NA CASSPRLGFEQFF TGCGCCAGCAGCCCACGGCTCGGGTTTGAGCAGTTCTTC
TRBJ2-5 many TRBV9 NA CASSVGLARETQYF TGTGCCAGCAGCGTGGGGCTAGCTAGAGAGACCCAGTACTTC
TRBJ2-7 few TRBV19 NA CASSMGRGAYEQYF TGTGCCAGTAGTATGGGGAGAGGGGCCTACGAGCAGTACTTC
TRBJ1-2 many TRBV4-1 NA CASSQVAGTYGYTF TGCGCCAGCAGCCAAGTAGCAGGGACTTATGGCTACACCTTC
TRBJ2-5 few TRBV4-1 NA CASSQVTGRFQYF TGCGCCAGCAGCCAAGTTACAGGGAGGTTCCAGTACTTC
TRBJ1-2 many TRBV24-1 NA CATRDPGEGGYTF TGTGCCACCAGGGATCCAGGGGAGGGAGGCTACACCTTC
TRBJ2-1 few TRBV19 NA CASSIRAWGSSYNEQFF TGTGCCAGTAGTATACGAGCTTGGGGGAGCTCCTACAATGAGCAGTTCTTC
TRBJ2-5 few TRBV4-2 TRBD2 CASSQDRGGQETQYF TGTGCCAGCAGCCAAGACCGGGGGGGCCAGGAGACCCAGTACTTC
TRBJ2-3 many TRBV7-2 NA CASRGFADTQYF TGTGCCAGCCGGGGGTTTGCCGATACGCAGTATTTT
TRBJ2-3 medium-sized TRBV4-3 NA CASSPPRADTQYF TGCGCCAGCAGCCCCCCGAGGGCCGATACGCAGTATTTT
TRBJ1-2 many TRBV7-2 NA CASSLQVTSLYGYTF TGTGCCAGCAGCTTGCAGGTGACTTCTCTCTATGGCTACACCTTC
TRBJ1-1 NA TRBV6-2/TRBV6-3 TRBD1 CASSDPGGLPEAFF TGTGCCAGCAGTGACCCAGGGGGCCTCCCTGAAGCTTTCTTT
TRBJ2-1 many TRBV4-3 NA CASSQEAGQNRPSNEQFF TGCGCCAGCAGCCAAGAAGCCGGGCAGAACAGGCCTTCCAATGAGCAGTTCTTC
TRBJ2-4 many TRBV7-2 TRBD2 CASSPRGLAGGNIQYF TGTGCCAGCAGCCCACGAGGGCTGGCGGGGGGCAACATTCAGTACTTC
TRBJ2-2 NA TRBV7-2 NA CASSSGGTENTGELFF TGTGCCAGCAGCTCAGGAGGGACAGAGAACACCGGGGAGCTGTTTTTT
TRBJ2-1 once TRBV7-3 TRBD2 CASSPTGLAGYNEQFF TGTGCCAGCAGCCCTACGGGACTAGCCGGATACAATGAGCAGTTCTTC
TRBJ1-2 many TRBV30 TRBD1 CAWRTGAANYGYTF TGTGCCTGGAGGACAGGGGCAGCTAACTATGGCTACACCTTC
TRBJ2-3 NA TRBV4-2 TRBD2 CASSQDVAGPKDTQYF TGTGCCAGCAGCCAAGACGTAGCGGGGCCGAAAGATACGCAGTATTTT
TRBJ2-3 many TRBV12-3/TRBV12-4 NA CASSLVETQYF TGTGCCAGCAGTTTAGTGGAAACGCAGTATTTT
TRBJ2-7 NA TRBV6-1 NA CASSAQGNEQYF TGTGCCAGCAGTGCTCAAGGGAACGAGCAGTACTTC
TRBJ2-1 many TRBV6-5 NA CASSYSARVRNEQFF TGTGCCAGCAGTTACTCGGCCAGGGTTAGAAATGAGCAGTTCTTC
TRBJ1-2 NA TRBV12-3/TRBV12-4 NA CASSLGGEANYGYTF TGTGCCAGCAGTTTGGGAGGAGAAGCTAACTATGGCTACACCTTC
TRBJ2-5 many TRBV5-1 TRBD2 CASSSRGGFQETQYF TGCGCCAGCAGCTCGCGGGGGGGCTTCCAAGAGACCCAGTACTTC
TRBJ2-5 few TRBV5-1 NA CASSLEGNVETQYF TGCGCCAGCAGCTTGGAGGGAAATGTGGAGACCCAGTACTTC
TRBJ1-2 many TRBV4-2 TRBD1 CASSQDLTSGTGTVHF TGTGCCAGCAGCCAAGATTTGACGTCGGGGACAGGGACAGTTCACTTC
TRBJ2-3 many TRBV6-4 TRBD2 CASSASGGDSTDTQYF TGTGCCAGCAGTGCTAGCGGGGGGGATTCCACAGATACGCAGTATTTT
TRBJ2-1 many TRBV3-1 TRBD1 CASSPGTAPDNEQFF TGTGCCAGCAGCCCCGGGACAGCACCCGACAATGAGCAGTTCTTC